The T cell receptor (beta chain) under discussion was sequenced for a study of shared clonotypes between healthy human individuals. The germline V and J ends were trimmed by 4 bases and 7 bases, with 23 bases remaining between them. This CDR3 is built from 16 residues. The V gene's germline CDR1 is SGDLS and CDR2 YYNGEE. Generated by immunoSEQ multiplex PCR, the TCRdb table keeps only in-frame clones and is missing some. This sample has nearly 600,000 clones; 95% to 96% occur once, and the top ten carry around 0.11%. CD45RO-negative, CCR7-positively selected cells formed the naive CD8 fraction, excluding terminally differentiated effector memory CD45RA+ cells. Overall study results and limits: Researchers found naive subsets generally carried larger estimated richness than memory subsets.

Remarks on this clone: Its target is not known.

This receptor was obtained from a woman in her twenties or thirties in good health. What was sequenced was naive CD8+ T cells sorted from blood. The rearrangement uses TRBV9 and TRBJ1-1; D gene uncertain. The CDR3: CASSTPAGGDWGEAFF. CDR3 DNA: TGTGCCAGCAGCACCCCCGCTGGAGGTGATTGGGGTGAAGCTTTCTTT.